This T cell receptor beta chain was sequenced in a study of T cell repertoires in cytomegalovirus infection. Study context: Carrying CMV and the relevant HLA type showed in public TCR beta signatures. Findings of the study overall: The cumulative frequency of public TCR beta families identified carriers of CMV plus the relevant HLA. Clonotypes of TCR beta that were HLA-C-restricted and CMV-specific dominated the ex vivo response.

This CDR3 comprises 13 residues. Trimming stripped 1 base from V and 6 bases from J, with 8 bases between. In germline, CDR1 is SGHAT, CDR2 FQNNGV. As regards this clonotype: Its antigen is undetermined.

TCRdb recomputed calls from the reads with MiXCR, one row per CDR3 protein. The sample records about 770,000 distinct CDR3 sequences, roughly 29% being singletons. The chain carries TRBV11-2 and TRBJ2-3; D ambiguous. The specimen was cultured CD8+ T cells from PBMCs, collected from culture after CMV antigen stimulation. The TCR sequence derives from a human donor in good health (CMV status not recorded). Some clones in this sample may be carry-over from other donors' samples. The CDR3 here is CASSLGVWDTQYF. The CDR3 bases are TGTGCCAGCAGCTTAGGAGTCTGGGATACGCAGTATTTT.